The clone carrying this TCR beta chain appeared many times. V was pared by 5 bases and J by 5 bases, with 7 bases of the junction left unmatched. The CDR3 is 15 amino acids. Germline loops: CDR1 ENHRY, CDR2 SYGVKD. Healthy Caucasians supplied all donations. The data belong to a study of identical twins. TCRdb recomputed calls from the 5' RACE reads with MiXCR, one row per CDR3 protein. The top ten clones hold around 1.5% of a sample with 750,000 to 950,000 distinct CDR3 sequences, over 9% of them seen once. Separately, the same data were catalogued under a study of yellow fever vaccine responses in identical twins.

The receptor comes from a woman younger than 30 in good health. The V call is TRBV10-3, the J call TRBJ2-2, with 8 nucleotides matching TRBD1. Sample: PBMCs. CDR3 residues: CAISSTGDSTGELFF. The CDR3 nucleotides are TGTGCCATCAGTTCGACAGGGGATTCGACCGGGGAGCTGTTTTTT.